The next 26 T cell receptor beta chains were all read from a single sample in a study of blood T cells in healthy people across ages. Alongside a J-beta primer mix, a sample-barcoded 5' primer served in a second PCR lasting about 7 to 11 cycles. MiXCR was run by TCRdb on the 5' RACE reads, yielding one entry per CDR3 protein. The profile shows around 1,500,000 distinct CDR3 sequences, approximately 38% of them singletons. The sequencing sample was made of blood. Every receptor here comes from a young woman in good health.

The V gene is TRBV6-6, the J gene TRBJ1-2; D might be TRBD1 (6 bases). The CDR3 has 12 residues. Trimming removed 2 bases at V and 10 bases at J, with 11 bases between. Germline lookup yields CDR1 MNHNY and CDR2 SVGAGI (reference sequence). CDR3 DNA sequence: TGTGCCAGCAGTTACAGGGACACTGACTACACCTTC. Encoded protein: CASSYRDTDYTF.

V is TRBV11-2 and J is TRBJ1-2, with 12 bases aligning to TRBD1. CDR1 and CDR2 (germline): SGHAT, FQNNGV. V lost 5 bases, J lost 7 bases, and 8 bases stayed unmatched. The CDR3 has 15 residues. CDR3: CASSLSGTGGSGYTF. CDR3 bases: TGTGCCAGCAGCCTCTCCGGGACAGGGGGCTCTGGCTACACCTTC.

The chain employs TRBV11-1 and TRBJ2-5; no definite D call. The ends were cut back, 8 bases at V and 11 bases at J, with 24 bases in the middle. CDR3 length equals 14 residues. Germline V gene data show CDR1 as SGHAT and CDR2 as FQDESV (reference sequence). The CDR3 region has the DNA TGTGCCAGCGGCGAGCAGCGTTACGCTCCTGAGCAGTACTTC. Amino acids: CASGEQRYAPEQYF.

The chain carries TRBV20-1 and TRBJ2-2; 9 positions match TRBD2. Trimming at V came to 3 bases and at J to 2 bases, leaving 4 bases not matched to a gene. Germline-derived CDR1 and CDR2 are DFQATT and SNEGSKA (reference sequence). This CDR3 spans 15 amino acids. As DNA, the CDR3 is TGCAGTGCTAGGAAAGCGGGAGGTAACACCGGGGAGCTGTTTTTT. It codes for CSARKAGGNTGELFF.

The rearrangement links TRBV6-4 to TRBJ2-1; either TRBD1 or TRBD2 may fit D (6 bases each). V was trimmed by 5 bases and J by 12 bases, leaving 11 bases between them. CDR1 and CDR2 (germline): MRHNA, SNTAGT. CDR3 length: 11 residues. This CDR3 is CASSRQEGQFF. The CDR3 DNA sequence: TGTGCCAGCAGTCGACAGGAGGGGCAGTTCTTC.

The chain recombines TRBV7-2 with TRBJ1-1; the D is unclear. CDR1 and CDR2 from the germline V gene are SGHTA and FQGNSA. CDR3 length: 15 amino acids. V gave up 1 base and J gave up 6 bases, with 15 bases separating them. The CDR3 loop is CASSLGSEQTAEAFF. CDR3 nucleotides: TGTGCCAGCAGCTTAGGCTCAGAACAGACCGCTGAAGCTTTCTTT. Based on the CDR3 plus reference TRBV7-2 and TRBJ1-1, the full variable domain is GAGVSQSPSNKVTEKGKDVELRCDPISGHTALYWYRQSLGQGLEFLIYFQGNSAPDKSGLPSDRFSAERTGGSVSTLTIQRTQQEDSAVYLCASSLGSEQTAEAFFGQGTRLTVV.

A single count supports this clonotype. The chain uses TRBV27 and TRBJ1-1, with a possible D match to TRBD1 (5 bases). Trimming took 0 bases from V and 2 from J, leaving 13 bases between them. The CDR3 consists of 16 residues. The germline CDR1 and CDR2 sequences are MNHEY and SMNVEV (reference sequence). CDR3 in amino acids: CASSLSGTGVNTEAFF. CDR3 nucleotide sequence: TGTGCCAGCAGTTTATCAGGGACGGGGGTTAACACTGAAGCTTTCTTT.

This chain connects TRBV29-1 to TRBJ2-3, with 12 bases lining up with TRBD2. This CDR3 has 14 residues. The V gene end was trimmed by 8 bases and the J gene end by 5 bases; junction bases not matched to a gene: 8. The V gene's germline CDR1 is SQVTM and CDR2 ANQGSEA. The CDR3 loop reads CSSRTSGAGDTQYF. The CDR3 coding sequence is TGCAGCAGTAGGACTAGCGGGGCTGGAGATACGCAGTATTTT.

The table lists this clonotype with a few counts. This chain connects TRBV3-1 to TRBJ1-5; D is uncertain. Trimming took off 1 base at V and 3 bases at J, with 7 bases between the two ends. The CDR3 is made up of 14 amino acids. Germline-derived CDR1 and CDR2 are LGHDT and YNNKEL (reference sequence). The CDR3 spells CASSQGVLNQPQHF. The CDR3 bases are TGTGCCAGCAGCCAAGGGGTACTCAATCAGCCCCAGCATTTT.

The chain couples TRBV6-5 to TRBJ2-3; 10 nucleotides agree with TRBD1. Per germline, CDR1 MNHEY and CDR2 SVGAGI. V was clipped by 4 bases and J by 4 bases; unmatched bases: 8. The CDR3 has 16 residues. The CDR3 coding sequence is TGTGCCAGCAGTTCGACAGGGGGCGATGCCCCAGATACGCAGTATTTT. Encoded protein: CASSSTGGDAPDTQYF.

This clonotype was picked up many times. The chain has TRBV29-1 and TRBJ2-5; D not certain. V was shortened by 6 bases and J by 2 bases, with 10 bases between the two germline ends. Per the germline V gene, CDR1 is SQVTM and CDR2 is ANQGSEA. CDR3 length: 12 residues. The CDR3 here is CSVAQVQETQYF. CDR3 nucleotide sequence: TGCAGCGTAGCCCAAGTACAAGAGACCCAGTACTTC.

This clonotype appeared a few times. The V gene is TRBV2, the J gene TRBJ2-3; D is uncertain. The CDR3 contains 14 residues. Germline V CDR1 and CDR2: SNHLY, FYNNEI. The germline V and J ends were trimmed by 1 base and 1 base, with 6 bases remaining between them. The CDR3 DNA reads TGTGCCAGCAGTGAAGTCAAGCGCACAGATACGCAGTATTTT. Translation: CASSEVKRTDTQYF.

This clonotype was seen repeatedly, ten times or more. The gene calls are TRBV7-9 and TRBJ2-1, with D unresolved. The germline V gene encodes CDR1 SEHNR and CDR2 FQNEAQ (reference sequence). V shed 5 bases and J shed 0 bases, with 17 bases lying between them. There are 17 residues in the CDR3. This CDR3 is CASSAPKRTGSYNEQFF. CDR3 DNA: TGTGCCAGCAGCGCCCCCAAGAGGACCGGCTCCTACAATGAGCAGTTCTTC.

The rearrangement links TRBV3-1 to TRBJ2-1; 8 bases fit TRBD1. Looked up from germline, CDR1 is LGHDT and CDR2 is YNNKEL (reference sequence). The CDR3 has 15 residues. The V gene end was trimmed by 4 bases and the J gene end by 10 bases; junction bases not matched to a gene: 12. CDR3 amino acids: CASSLQAGGVKEQFF. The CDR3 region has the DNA TGTGCCAGCAGCCTGCAAGCAGGGGGCGTGAAAGAGCAGTTCTTC.

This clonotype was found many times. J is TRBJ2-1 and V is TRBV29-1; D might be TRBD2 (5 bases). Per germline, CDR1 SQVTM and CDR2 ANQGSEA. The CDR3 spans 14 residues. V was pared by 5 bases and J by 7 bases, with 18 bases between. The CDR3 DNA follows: TGCAGCGTTATCCCTCCGGGATCGTGGAATGAGCAGTTCTTC. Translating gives CSVIPPGSWNEQFF.

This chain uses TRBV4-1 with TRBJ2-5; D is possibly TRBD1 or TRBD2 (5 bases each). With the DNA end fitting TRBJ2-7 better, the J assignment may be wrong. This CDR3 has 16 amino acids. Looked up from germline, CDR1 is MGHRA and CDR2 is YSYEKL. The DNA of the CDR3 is TGCGCCAGCAGCCAAGATAGTCCAGGGACGGACTACGAGCAGTACTTC. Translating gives CASSQDSPGTDYEQYF.

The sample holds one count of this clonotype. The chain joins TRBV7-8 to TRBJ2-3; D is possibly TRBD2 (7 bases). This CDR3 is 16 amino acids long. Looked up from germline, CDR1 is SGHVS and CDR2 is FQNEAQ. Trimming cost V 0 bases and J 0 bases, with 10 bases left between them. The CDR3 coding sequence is TGTGCCAGCAGCTTAGCGGGGGGGCAAAGCACAGATACGCAGTATTTT. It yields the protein CASSLAGGQSTDTQYF.

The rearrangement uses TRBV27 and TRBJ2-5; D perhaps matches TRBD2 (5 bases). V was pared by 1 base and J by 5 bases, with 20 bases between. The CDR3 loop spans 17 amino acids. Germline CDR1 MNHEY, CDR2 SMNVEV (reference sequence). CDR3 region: CASSLWSFGAEWETQYF. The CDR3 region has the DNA TGTGCCAGCAGTTTATGGAGCTTCGGAGCGGAGTGGGAGACCCAGTACTTC.

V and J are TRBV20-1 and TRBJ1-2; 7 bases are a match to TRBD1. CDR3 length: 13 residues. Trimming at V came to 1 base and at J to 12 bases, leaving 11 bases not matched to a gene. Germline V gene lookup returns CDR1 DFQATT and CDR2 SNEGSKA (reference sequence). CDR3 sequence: CSARGTDRPGDTF. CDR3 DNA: TGCAGTGCTAGAGGCACGGACAGGCCAGGGGACACCTTC.

CDR3 sequence reads: CASRWTGNTIYF. CDR3 in DNA: TGTGCCAGCAGGTGGACAGGGAACACCATATATTTT. The V and J genes are TRBV28 and TRBJ1-3; 8 bases are shared with TRBD1. Per the germline V gene, CDR1 is MDHEN and CDR2 is SYDVKM. Unmatched junction bases numbered 2, after V lost 6 bases and J lost 7 bases. This CDR3 is built from 12 residues. Filled out from reference TRBV28 and TRBJ1-3, the complete variable domain reads DVKVTQSSRYLVKRTGEKVFLECVQDMDHENMFWYRQDPGLGLRLIYFSYDVKMKEKGDIPEGYSVSREKKERFSLILESASTNQTSMYLCASRWTGNTIYFGEGSWLTVV.

Written as DNA, the CDR3 is TGTGCCAGCAGCTTTACTAGCGGGCTTAACTCCTACGAGCAGTACTTC. Translated, it gives CASSFTSGLNSYEQYF. V gene TRBV11-2 combines with J gene TRBJ2-7; 9 nucleotides line up with TRBD2. V lost 3 bases and J lost 0; bases outside the gene matches: 6. The CDR3 is made up of 16 amino acids. In germline, CDR1 is SGHAT, CDR2 FQNNGV.

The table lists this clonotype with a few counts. CDR3 protein: CSGGQAYGYTF. CDR3 coding DNA: TGCAGCGGGGGGCAGGCCTATGGCTACACCTTC. This rearrangement joins TRBV29-1 to TRBJ1-2; TRBD1 is a possible D gene (6 bases). The CDR3 spans 11 residues. Germline V CDR1 and CDR2: SQVTM, ANQGSEA. Deletions cut 7 bases from V and 4 bases from J, with 10 bases between.

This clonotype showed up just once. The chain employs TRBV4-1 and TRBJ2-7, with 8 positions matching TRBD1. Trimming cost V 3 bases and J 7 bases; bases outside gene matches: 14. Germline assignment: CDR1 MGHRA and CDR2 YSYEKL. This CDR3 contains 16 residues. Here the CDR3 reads CASSHVQGQVDNEQYF. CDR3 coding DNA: TGCGCCAGCAGCCATGTCCAGGGACAGGTGGACAATGAGCAGTACTTC.

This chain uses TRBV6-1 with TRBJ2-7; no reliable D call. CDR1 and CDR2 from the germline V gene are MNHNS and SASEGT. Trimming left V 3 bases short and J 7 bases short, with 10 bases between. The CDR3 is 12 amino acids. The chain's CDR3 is CASSDPSPEQYF. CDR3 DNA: TGTGCCAGCAGTGATCCCTCCCCGGAGCAGTACTTC.

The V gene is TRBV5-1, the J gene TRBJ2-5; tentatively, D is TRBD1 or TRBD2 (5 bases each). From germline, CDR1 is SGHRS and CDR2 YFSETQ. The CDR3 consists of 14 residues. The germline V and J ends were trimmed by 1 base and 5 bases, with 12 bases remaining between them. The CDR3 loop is CASSLNRGFETQYF. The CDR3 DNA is TGCGCCAGCAGCTTGAATCGGGGCTTCGAGACCCAGTACTTC.

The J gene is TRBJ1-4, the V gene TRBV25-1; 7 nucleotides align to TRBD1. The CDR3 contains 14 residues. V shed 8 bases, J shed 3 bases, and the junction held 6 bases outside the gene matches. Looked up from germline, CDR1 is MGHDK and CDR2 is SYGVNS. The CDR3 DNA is TGTGCCAGCGGCCGACAGGGAGCTAATGAAAAACTGTTTTTT. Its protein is CASGRQGANEKLFF.